This T cell receptor (beta chain) was observed in a study of a mutant IDH1 vaccine in newly diagnosed glioma. Described time point: week 5, during vaccination. One vaccine dose held 300 ug of mutant IDH1 20-mer peptide and came with topical imiquimod. Only in-frame clones appear in the TCRdb table, and some are missing; sequencing was by immunoSEQ multiplex PCR. The repertoire holds 20,000 to 30,000 clones, with more than 60% as singletons. Regarding this clone: The antigen is undetermined.

The germline V and J ends were trimmed by 0 bases and 3 bases, with 9 bases remaining between them. Germline V gene sequence: CDR1 SGHRS, CDR2 YFSETQ. This CDR3 has 14 residues. The chain employs TRBV5-1 and TRBJ2-5; tentatively, D is TRBD1 (6 bases). Sequenced material: PBMCs, taken from a glioma patient whose treatment included an IDH1 peptide vaccine. The source of this sequence is a man aged 40-49 years with glioma. Some clones in this sample may be carry-over from other donors' samples. Here the CDR3 reads CASSLGQAKETQYF. CDR3 nucleotide sequence: TGCGCCAGCAGCTTGGGACAGGCTAAAGAGACCCAGTACTTC.